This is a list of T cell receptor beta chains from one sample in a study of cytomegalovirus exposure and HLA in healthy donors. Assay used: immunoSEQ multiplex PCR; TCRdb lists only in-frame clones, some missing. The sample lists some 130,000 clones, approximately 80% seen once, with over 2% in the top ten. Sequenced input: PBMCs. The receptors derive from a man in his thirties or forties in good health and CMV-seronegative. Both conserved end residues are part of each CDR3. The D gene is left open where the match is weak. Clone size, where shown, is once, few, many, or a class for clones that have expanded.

DNA: TGTGCCAGCAGCCCCCATTTCACTAGCACAGATACGCAGTATTTT
CDR3: CASSPHFTSTDTQYF
D: -
J: TRBJ2-3
V: TRBV6-5
size: -

DNA: TGTGCCAGCAGCTTGGCCTACGGGAGGTCCTACGAGCAGTACTTC
CDR3: CASSLAYGRSYEQYF
D: TRBD2
J: TRBJ2-7
V: TRBV5-4
size: -

DNA: TGTGCCTGGGACCCCGGTGGGGAGACATTGTTCTTC
CDR3: CAWDPGGETLFF
D: -
J: TRBJ2-1
V: TRBV30
size: -

DNA: TGTGCCAGTAGTCTAACAGGGGGCAATCAGCCCCAGCATTTT
CDR3: CASSLTGGNQPQHF
D: TRBD1
J: TRBJ1-5
V: TRBV19
size: -

DNA: TGCGCCAGCAGCCAAGGGCGGAGGGTTCTTAATCAGCCCCAGCATTTT
CDR3: CASSQGRRVLNQPQHF
D: -
J: TRBJ1-5
V: TRBV4-1
size: -

DNA: TGTGCCAGCAGCTCGAGGAGAAGAAGCTACGAGCAGTACTTC
CDR3: CASSSRRRSYEQYF
D: -
J: TRBJ2-7
V: TRBV11-2
size: -

DNA: TGCGCCAGCAGCTTACGAGCGAGGACAGGAACAAACACTGAAGCTTTCTTT
CDR3: CASSLRARTGTNTEAFF
D: TRBD1
J: TRBJ1-1
V: TRBV5-1
size: -

DNA: TGTGCCAGCAGTGAAAGGGGGCTAGTAGGAGATACGCAGTATTTT
CDR3: CASSERGLVGDTQYF
D: TRBD1
J: TRBJ2-3
V: TRBV6-1
size: -

DNA: TGTGCCAGCAGCCAGGGGACAGGGGATCAATACTATGGCTACACCTTC
CDR3: CASSQGTGDQYYGYTF
D: TRBD1
J: TRBJ1-2
V: TRBV14
size: -

DNA: TGTGCCATCAGTGAAGCCCCGATCTCTGGAAACACCATATATTTT
CDR3: CAISEAPISGNTIYF
D: -
J: TRBJ1-3
V: TRBV10-3
size: -

DNA: TGTGCCAGCAGCTTAGCGGGGGGTCAGCCCCAGCATTTT
CDR3: CASSLAGGQPQHF
D: -
J: TRBJ1-5
V: TRBV7-2
size: few

DNA: TGTGCCAGCAGTTTGGGCTCCACGGGGTTAGGGGAGACCCAGTACTTC
CDR3: CASSLGSTGLGETQYF
D: -
J: TRBJ2-5
V: TRBV5-6
size: -

DNA: TGTGCCAGCAGCTTGTCGGGAGAGCAGTACTTC
CDR3: CASSLSGEQYF
D: -
J: TRBJ2-7
V: TRBV7-9
size: -

DNA: TGCGCCAGCAGCCAAGATTTACTAGCGGGAGCCGGGGAGCTGTTTTTT
CDR3: CASSQDLLAGAGELFF
D: TRBD2
J: TRBJ2-2
V: TRBV4-3
size: medium-sized

DNA: TGTGCCAGCAGCTTGTCGACGGGAGGGATCTACAATGAGCAGTTCTTC
CDR3: CASSLSTGGIYNEQFF
D: TRBD2
J: TRBJ2-1
V: TRBV5-6
size: -

DNA: TGCGCCAGCAGCTTGGAGATCACTAGCGGAAACAATGAGCAGTTCTTC
CDR3: CASSLEITSGNNEQFF
D: TRBD2
J: TRBJ2-1
V: TRBV5-1
size: few

DNA: TGTGCCAGCAGCTTACACAGGGGACCCTCCTACGAGCAGTACTTC
CDR3: CASSLHRGPSYEQYF
D: TRBD1
J: TRBJ2-7
V: TRBV7-8
size: -

DNA: TGTGCCAGCAGCTTGGCCGTAAGGAGTTTGGGTCCAGATACGCAGTATTTT
CDR3: CASSLAVRSLGPDTQYF
D: -
J: TRBJ2-3
V: TRBV5-6
size: -

DNA: TGTGCCAGCAGTTTATCCCAGCTAGCGGGGACCGGGGAGCTGTTTTTT
CDR3: CASSLSQLAGTGELFF
D: TRBD2
J: TRBJ2-2
V: TRBV28
size: -

DNA: TGTGCCAGCAGTTGGGGACAGCTAGCCTATGGCTACACCTTC
CDR3: CASSWGQLAYGYTF
D: TRBD1
J: TRBJ1-2
V: TRBV6-1
size: -

DNA: TGTGCCAGCAGCGCTGGGGTACAGGGTCGTTTGTACAATGAGCAGTTCTTC
CDR3: CASSAGVQGRLYNEQFF
D: -
J: TRBJ2-1
V: TRBV5-4
size: -

DNA: TGCGCCAGCAGCTCCTTGGGACAGACTAACTACGAGCAGTACTTC
CDR3: CASSSLGQTNYEQYF
D: TRBD1
J: TRBJ2-7
V: TRBV5-1
size: -

DNA: TGTGCCACTAGACAGCTGAACACCGGGGAGCTGTTTTTT
CDR3: CATRQLNTGELFF
D: -
J: TRBJ2-2
V: TRBV6-6
size: few

DNA: TGTGCCAGCAGCTTAAAAGCTTCTGGGGCCAACGTCCTGACTTTC
CDR3: CASSLKASGANVLTF
D: -
J: TRBJ2-6
V: TRBV7-9
size: -

DNA: TGTGCCAGCAGCTTGGGGGGGCCATACAATGAGCAGTTCTTC
CDR3: CASSLGGPYNEQFF
D: -
J: TRBJ2-1
V: TRBV5-4
size: once

DNA: TGTGCCAGCAGTTCCCCGGGACAGGGTAACTACGAGCAGTACTTC
CDR3: CASSSPGQGNYEQYF
D: TRBD1
J: TRBJ2-7
V: TRBV28
size: -

DNA: TGTGCCAGCAGGGTCAGGAATTCCAGGGACTATGGCTACACCTTC
CDR3: CASRVRNSRDYGYTF
D: -
J: TRBJ1-2
V: TRBV6-1
size: once

DNA: TGTGCCAGTCACGACCCTAGCTCCTACAATGAGCAGTTCTTC
CDR3: CASHDPSSYNEQFF
D: -
J: TRBJ2-1
V: TRBV19
size: -

DNA: TGTGCCAGCAGTGATTCCGGGACTAGCGACACAGATACGCAGTATTTT
CDR3: CASSDSGTSDTDTQYF
D: TRBD2
J: TRBJ2-3
V: TRBV25-1
size: -

DNA: TGTGCCAGCCCGGCGAGGCCCTGGCTGTCTGAGCAGTACTTC
CDR3: CASPARPWLSEQYF
D: -
J: TRBJ2-7
V: TRBV28
size: -